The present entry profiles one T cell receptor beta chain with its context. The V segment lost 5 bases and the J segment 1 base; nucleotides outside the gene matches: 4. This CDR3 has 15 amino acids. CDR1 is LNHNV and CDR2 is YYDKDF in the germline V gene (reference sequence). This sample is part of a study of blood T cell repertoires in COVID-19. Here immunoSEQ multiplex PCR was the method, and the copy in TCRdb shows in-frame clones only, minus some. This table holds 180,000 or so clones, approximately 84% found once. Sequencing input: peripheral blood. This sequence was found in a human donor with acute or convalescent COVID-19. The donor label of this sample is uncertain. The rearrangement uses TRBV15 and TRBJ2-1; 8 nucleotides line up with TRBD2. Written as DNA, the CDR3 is TGTGCCACCAGCCTCGGGAGGGATTCCTACAATGAGCAGTTCTTC. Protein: CATSLGRDSYNEQFF.